This TCR beta chain stems from a study of human T cells and chemical hapten exposure. The overall study: Patch tests containing 0.01% DPC, applied to the upper back, were read at 6 days.

The CDR3 is 12 amino acids. Per the germline V gene, CDR1 is SNHLY and CDR2 is FYNNEI. The library tagged each cDNA molecule with unique molecular identifiers. TCRdb recomputed calls from the RACE reads with MiXCR, one row per CDR3 protein. Here the sample spans around 350,000 distinct CDR3 sequences, over 5% being singletons. Study results and limitations: Unchanged with DPC sensitization were TCRs above 1 in 1000 frequency. The study found expanded TCRs formed significantly more large CDR3 similarity clusters than controls.

Time point specified: pre-sensitization, week 0. Described treatment: therapeutic diphenylcyclopropenone sensitization with weekly scalp DPC. Worth noting for this clonotype: Its specificity is unknown. Sequence at one end of the junction differs from germline and may be a read error.

Sequences were derived from whole blood, sampled in connection with sensitization to the hapten diphenylcyclopropenone (DPC). The chain combines TRBV2 with TRBJ2-1; D is uncertain. The origin of this receptor is a woman younger than 35 with alopecia areata. Some clones in this sample may be carry-over from other donors' samples. CDR3 nucleotide sequence: TGTGCCAGCAGTGAACAAGCCAATAAGCAGTTCTTC. This translates into CASSEQANKQFF.